This T cell receptor (beta chain) stems from a study of T cell repertoires in cytomegalovirus infection. This CDR3 region has 16 residues. The V end lost 5 bases, the J end lost 0 bases, and 14 bases lay between the germline ends. CDR1 and CDR2 from the germline V gene are SGHVS and FQNEAQ. TCRdb itself ran the reads through MiXCR, one entry per CDR3 protein. The data contain hundreds of thousands of distinct CDR3 sequences, around a third of them singletons. In its sample, this clonotype was seen many times. What it recognizes is unknown. The receptor comes from a human donor in good health (CMV status not recorded). Some clones in this sample may be carry-over from other donors' samples. This chain links TRBV7-8 with TRBJ2-4; D is possibly TRBD1 or TRBD2 (5 bases each). Sample: cultured CD8+ T cells from PBMCs, taken from culture after CMV antigen stimulation. The CDR3 region is CASSLEGPLAKNIQYF. CDR3 in DNA: TGTGCCAGCAGCCTCGAGGGGCCCCTAGCCAAAAACATTCAGTACTTC.